A single sample is the source of the 3 T cell receptor beta chains below, sequenced in a study of lymphopenia after photon versus proton radiotherapy (dated by TCRdb to the late 2010s). The method behind the library was the immunoSEQ multiplex PCR assay. In its TCRdb copy, this immuneACCESS table keeps in-frame sequences only and misses some clones. Where compared with another copy, unresolved V genes explain less than half of these, and the others have no known cause. The sample profile shows about 61,000 clones; roughly 86% of them were found once. The ten largest clones take up less than 2.5% of the sample. Sequencing used peripheral blood, obtained from a patient treated with photon-based radiotherapy. Every receptor here comes from a man aged 40-49 years with gastric cancer.

CDR3 protein: CASSSGTGDAVETQYF. DNA for the CDR3: TGCGCCAGCAGCTCCGGGACAGGGGATGCCGTAGAGACCCAGTACTTC. The chain carries TRBV5-1 and TRBJ2-5; 10 bases agree with TRBD1. Germline values: CDR1 SGHRS, CDR2 YFSETQ. J was trimmed by 4 bases and V by 3 bases; bases with no gene match: 9. CDR3 length: 16 amino acids.

This clone appeared a few times. The chain recombines TRBV2 with TRBJ1-6, with 7 bases matching TRBD1. The V gene's germline CDR1 is SNHLY and CDR2 FYNNEI. The V segment lost 6 bases and the J segment 0 bases; nucleotides outside the gene matches: 2. The length of the CDR3 is 15 residues. The CDR3: CASRRDSSYNSPLHF. The DNA for the CDR3 is TGTGCCAGCAGACGGGACAGCTCCTATAATTCACCCCTCCACTTT.

The chain joins TRBV30 to TRBJ1-1; D call uncertain. With 3 bases removed from V and 4 bases from J, the gap between germline ends came to 18 bases. There are 15 residues in the CDR3. From germline, CDR1 is GTSNPN and CDR2 SVGIG (reference sequence). The DNA for the CDR3 is TGTGCCTGGAGGGCCCAGGCCGGGTGGGGCACTGAAGCTTTCTTT. It yields the protein CAWRAQAGWGTEAFF.